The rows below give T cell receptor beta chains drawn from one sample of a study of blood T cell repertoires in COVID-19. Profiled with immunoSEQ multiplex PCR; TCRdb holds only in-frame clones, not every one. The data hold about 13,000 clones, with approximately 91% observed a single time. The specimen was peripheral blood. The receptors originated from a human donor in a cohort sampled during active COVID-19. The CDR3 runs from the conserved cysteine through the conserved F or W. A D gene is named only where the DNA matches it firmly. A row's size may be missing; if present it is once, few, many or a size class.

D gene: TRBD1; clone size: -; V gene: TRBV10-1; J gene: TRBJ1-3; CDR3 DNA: TGCGCCAGCAGCGAGACAGGGGCCCGGAACACCATATATTTT; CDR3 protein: CASSETGARNTIYF
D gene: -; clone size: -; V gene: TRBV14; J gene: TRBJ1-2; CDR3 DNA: TGTGCCAGCAGCCAAATGCCCCGACAAGTCTATGGCTACACCTTC; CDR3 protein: CASSQMPRQVYGYTF
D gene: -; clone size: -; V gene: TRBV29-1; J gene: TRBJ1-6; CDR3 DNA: TGCAGCGCCCAGCAGGGAGGAGAATCACCCCTCCACTTT; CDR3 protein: CSAQQGGESPLHF
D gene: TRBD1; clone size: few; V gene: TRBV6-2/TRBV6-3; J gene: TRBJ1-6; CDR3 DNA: TGTGCCAGCAGTTACTCTCCAGACAGGGCCTCACCCCTCCACTTT; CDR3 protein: CASSYSPDRASPLHF
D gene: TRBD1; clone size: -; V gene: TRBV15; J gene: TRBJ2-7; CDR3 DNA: TGTGCCACCAGCAGAGAACTTTCCGGGACAGGGATGCACGAGCAGTACTTC; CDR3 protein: CATSRELSGTGMHEQYF
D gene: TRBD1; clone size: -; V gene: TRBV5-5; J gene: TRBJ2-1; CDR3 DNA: TGTGCCAGCAGCCAGGGACAGGGGGCTTGGAATGAGCAGTTCTTC; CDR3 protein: CASSQGQGAWNEQFF
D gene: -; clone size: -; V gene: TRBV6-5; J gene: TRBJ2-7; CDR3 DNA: TGTGCCAGCAGTTATTCGTCGCAGGTCTACGAGCAGTACTTC; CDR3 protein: CASSYSSQVYEQYF
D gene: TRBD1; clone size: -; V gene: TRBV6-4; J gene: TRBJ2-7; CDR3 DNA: TGTGCCAGCAGTGGGACAGGGGATTACTACGAGCAGTACTTC; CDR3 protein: CASSGTGDYYEQYF
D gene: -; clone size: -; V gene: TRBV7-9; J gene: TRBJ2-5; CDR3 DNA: TGTGCCAGCAGCGTCTCGGGGATCCAAGAGACCCAGTACTTC; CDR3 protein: CASSVSGIQETQYF
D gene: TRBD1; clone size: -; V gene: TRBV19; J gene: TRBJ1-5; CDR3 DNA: TGTGCCAGTGGCGGACAGGGAGGGAATCAGCCCCAGCATTTT; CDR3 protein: CASGGQGGNQPQHF
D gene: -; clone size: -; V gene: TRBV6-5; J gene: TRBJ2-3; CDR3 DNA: TGTGCCAGCAGTTACTCTTGGGGAGCAGCGACGCAGTATTTT; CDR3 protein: CASSYSWGAATQYF
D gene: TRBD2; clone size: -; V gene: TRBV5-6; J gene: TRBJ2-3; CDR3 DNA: TGTGCCAGCAGCTTGTTCGAGCGGGGGGGCTTGGGTACGCAGTATTTT; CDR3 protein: CASSLFERGGLGTQYF
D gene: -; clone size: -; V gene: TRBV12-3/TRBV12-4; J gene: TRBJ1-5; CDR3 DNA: TGTGCCAGCAGTTTCAACGGGGATCAGCCCCAGCATTTT; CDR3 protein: CASSFNGDQPQHF
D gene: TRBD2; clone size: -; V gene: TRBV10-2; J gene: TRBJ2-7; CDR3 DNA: TGCGCCAGCAGTGAGTCGGCGCGGGGGGGCCGATACGAGCAGTACTTC; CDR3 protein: CASSESARGGRYEQYF
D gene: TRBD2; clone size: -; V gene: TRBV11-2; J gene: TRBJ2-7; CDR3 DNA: TGTGCCAGCCAACGACGGGGGGGCATATACGAGCAGTACTTC; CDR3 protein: CASQRRGGIYEQYF
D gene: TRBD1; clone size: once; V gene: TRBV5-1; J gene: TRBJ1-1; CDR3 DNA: TGCGCCAGCAGCGACCGGGACAGGGGCATGAACACTGAAGCTTTCTTT; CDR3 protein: CASSDRDRGMNTEAFF
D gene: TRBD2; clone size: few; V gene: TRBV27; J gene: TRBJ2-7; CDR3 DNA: TGTGCCAGCAGTTTAGAACTAGCGGGATTGTACGAGCAGTACTTC; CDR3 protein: CASSLELAGLYEQYF
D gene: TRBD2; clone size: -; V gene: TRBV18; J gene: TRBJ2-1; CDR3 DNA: TGTGCCAGCTCACCACCGAACACTAGCGGGGGATCCTCCTACAATGAGCAGTTCTTC; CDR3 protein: CASSPPNTSGGSSYNEQFF
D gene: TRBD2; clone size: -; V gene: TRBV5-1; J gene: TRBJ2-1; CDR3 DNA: TGCGCCAGCAGCTTGGAGCAAGTTAGCGGGGGGAAGTTCTTC; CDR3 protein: CASSLEQVSGGKFF
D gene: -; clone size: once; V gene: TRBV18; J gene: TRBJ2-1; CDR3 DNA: TGTGCCAGCTCAGCGGGCGGGGGCCACTCCTACAATGAGCAGTTCTTC; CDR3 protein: CASSAGGGHSYNEQFF
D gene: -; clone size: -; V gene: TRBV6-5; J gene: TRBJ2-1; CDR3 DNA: TGTGCCAGCAGTACGCGGGTGAGCTCCTACAATGAGCAGTTCTTC; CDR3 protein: CASSTRVSSYNEQFF
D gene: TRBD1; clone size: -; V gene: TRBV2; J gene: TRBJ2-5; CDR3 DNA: TGTGCCAGCGGAACAGGGGTGTTAGAGACCCAGTACTTC; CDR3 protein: CASGTGVLETQYF
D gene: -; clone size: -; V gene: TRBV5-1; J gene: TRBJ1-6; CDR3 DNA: TGCGCCAGCAGCTTGGTAGTCTCATCTTATTCACCCCTCCACTTT; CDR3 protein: CASSLVVSSYSPLHF
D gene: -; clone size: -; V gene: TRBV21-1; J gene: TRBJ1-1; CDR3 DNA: TGTGCCAGCTCCACGCTATACCGGGACAGGGACCTGGGGGCTTTCTTT; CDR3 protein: CASSTLYRDRDLGAFF
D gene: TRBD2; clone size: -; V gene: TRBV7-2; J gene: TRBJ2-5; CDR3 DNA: TGTGCCAGCAGCTCGCGGGGGGGCTGGGAGACCCAGTACTTC; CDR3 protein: CASSSRGGWETQYF
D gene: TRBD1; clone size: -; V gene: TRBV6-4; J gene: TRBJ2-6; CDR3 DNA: TGTGCCAGCGGGACAGGGGGCTCTGGGGCCAACGTCCTGACTTTC; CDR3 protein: CASGTGGSGANVLTF
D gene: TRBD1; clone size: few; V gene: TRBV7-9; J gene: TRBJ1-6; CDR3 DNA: TGTGCCAGCAGCAGGGACAGGCAAGGGAATTCACCCCTCCACTTT; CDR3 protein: CASSRDRQGNSPLHF
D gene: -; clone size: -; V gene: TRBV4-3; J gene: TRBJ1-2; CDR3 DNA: TGCGCCAGCAGCCAGGTCGGACAAATCAACTATGGCTACACCTTC; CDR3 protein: CASSQVGQINYGYTF
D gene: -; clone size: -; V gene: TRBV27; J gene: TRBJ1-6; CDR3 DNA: TGTGCCAGCAGTTCCCTCTCCTATAATTCACCCCTCCACTTT; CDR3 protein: CASSSLSYNSPLHF
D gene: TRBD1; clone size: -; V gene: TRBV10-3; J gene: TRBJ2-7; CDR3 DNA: TGTGCCATCAGCGACGGGACAGGGGACGAGCAGTACTTC; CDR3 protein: CAISDGTGDEQYF
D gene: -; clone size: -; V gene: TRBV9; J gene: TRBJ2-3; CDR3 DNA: TGTGCCAGCAGCGTACTCTCCAGGTCAGATACGCAGTATTTT; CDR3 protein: CASSVLSRSDTQYF
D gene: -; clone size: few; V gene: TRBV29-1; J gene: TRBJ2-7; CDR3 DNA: TGCAGCGTTGAAATAGACGGAGTCTACGAGCAGTACTTC; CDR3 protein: CSVEIDGVYEQYF
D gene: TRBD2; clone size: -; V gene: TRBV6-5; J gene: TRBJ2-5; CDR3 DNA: TGTGCCAGCACTTTGGGGGGGAGAAGAATGCCCCAGTACTTC; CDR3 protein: CASTLGGRRMPQYF
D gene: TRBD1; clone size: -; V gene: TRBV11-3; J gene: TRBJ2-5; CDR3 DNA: TGTGCCAGCAGCCAGCCCCCGACAGGGGTTCAAGAGACCCAGTACTTC; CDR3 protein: CASSQPPTGVQETQYF
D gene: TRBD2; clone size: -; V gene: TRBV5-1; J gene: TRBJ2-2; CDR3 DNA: TGCGCCAGCAGCTTATCGAGCGGGGGGCGATCCGGGGAGCTGTTTTTT; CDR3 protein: CASSLSSGGRSGELFF
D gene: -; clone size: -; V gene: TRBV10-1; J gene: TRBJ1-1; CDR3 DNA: TGCGCCAGCAGTGACAGGATTTACCGTGGGGCTTTCTTT; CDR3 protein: CASSDRIYRGAFF
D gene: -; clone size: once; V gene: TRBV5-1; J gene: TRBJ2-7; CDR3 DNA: TGCGCCAGCAGCTTCCTCGGGGGAACCTACGAGCAGTACTTC; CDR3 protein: CASSFLGGTYEQYF
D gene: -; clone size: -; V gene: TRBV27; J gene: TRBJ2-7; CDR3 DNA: TGTGCCAGCAGCCGGGTCCTCTACGAGCAGTACTTC; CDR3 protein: CASSRVLYEQYF
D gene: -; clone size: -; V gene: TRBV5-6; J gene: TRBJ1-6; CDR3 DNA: TGTGCCAGCAGCTTGCTGGGGGCTAGGAATTCACCCCTCCACTTT; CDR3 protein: CASSLLGARNSPLHF
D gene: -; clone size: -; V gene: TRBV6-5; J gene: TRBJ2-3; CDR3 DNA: TGTGCCAGCAGTAACCCCAGGGCAGATACGCAGTATTTT; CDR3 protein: CASSNPRADTQYF
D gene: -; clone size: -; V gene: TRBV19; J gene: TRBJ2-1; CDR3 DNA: TGTGCCAGTAGTATAGATCGAGAGGGTACCGAGCAGTTCTTC; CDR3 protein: CASSIDREGTEQFF
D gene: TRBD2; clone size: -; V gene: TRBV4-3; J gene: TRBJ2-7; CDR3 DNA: TGCGCCAGCAGCCAAGAGGTCCCTCGGGGGGGAGCCTACGAGCAGTACTTC; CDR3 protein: CASSQEVPRGGAYEQYF
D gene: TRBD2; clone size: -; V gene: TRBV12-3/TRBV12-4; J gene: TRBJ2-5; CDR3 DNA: TGTGCCAGCGGCTCCTCAGGCGGGGGGACCCAGTACTTC; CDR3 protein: CASGSSGGGTQYF
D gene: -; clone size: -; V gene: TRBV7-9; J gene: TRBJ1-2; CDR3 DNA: TGTGCCAGCAGCCCTGACAGTTATGGCTACACCTTC; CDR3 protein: CASSPDSYGYTF
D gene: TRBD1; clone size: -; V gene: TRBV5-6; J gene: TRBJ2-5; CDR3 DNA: TGTGCCAGCAGCCCATTCCGGGACAGGGGCCAAGAGACCCAGTACTTC; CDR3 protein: CASSPFRDRGQETQYF
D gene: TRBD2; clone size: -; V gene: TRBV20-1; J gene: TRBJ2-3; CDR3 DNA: TGCAGTGCTAGTTCTAGCGGGGGGGGGTCCATCACAGATACGCAGTATTTT; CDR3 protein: CSASSSGGGSITDTQYF
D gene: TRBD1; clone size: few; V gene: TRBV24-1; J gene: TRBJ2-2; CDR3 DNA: TGTGCCACCGCCCAGACAGGGCTCACCGGGGAGCTGTTTTTT; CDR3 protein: CATAQTGLTGELFF
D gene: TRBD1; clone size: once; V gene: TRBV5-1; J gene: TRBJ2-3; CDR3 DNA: TGCGCCAGCAGCTTGGGGGACAGTACAGATACGCAGTATTTT; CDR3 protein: CASSLGDSTDTQYF
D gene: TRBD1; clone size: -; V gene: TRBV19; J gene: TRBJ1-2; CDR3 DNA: TGTGCCAGTGGTGCAGGGGGCGCGAGCGGCTACACCTTC; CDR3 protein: CASGAGGASGYTF
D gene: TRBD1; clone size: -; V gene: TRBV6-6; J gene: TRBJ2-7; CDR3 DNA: TGTGCCAGCAGTTACCTGGGACAGGGTCAGTACGAGCAGTACTTC; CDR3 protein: CASSYLGQGQYEQYF